This TCR beta chain was sequenced during a study of blood T cells in healthy people across ages. For the study at large: Capture by template switching was about one barcoded beta molecule per two T cells. Points from the study as a whole: Getting older went along with TCR beta diversity per million T cells dropping roughly linearly.

The use of a sample-barcoded 5' primer and a J-beta primer mix characterized a second PCR of 7 to 11 cycles. Per sample, CDR3-containing paired-end reads numbered at least 2.5 million. TCRdb called the 5' RACE reads again in MiXCR, with one record for every CDR3 protein. The sample shows hundreds of thousands of distinct CDR3 sequences, 58% of them seen only once. Regarding this clonotype: Its antigen remains unidentified.

Germline values: CDR1 MDHEN, CDR2 SYDVKM. The CDR3 length is 18 residues. The sequencing sample was made of blood. The rearrangement uses TRBV28 and TRBJ2-5; 11 nucleotides agree with TRBD2. The DNA end lines up better with TRBJ2-7; the J call may be wrong. The clonotype originates from a man aged 30 to 39 in good health. Written as DNA, the CDR3 is TGTGCCAGCAGCCCGCGGCTAGCGGGAGGACCCAGCTCCTACGAGCAGTACTTC. The encoded protein is CASSPRLAGGPSSYEQYF.